This TCR beta chain was sequenced in a study of T cells in localized non-small cell lung cancer. About this clone: Its antigen remains unidentified.

Libraries were prepared by immunoSEQ multiplex PCR; TCRdb keeps only in-frame clonotypes and omits some of them. Among tens of thousands of clones listed, 80% to 85% were seen once. Study-wide findings and caveats: Among the top 100 tumor clones, a median approximately 62 appeared in adjacent lung. Because researchers sequenced only one region of the tumor, heterogeneity is still possible. Uninvolved adjacent lung showed higher T cell clonality than tumor. Elevated circulating T cell density in blood was associated with longer overall survival.

CDR3 size: 15 residues. Trimming at V came to 4 bases and at J to 6 bases, leaving 7 bases not matched to a gene. Germline V gene data show CDR1 as LGHNA and CDR2 as YNFKEQ. J is TRBJ2-3 and V is TRBV4-2; TRBD2 aligns across 10 bases. The clonotype originates from a man between 40 and 75 years old with stage III lung adenocarcinoma. The sample in question was peripheral blood mononuclear cells, obtained before any cancer treatment. The CDR3 loop is CASSLTSGEGDTQYF. The CDR3 DNA reads as TGTGCCAGCAGCCTTACTAGCGGGGAGGGGGATACGCAGTATTTT.